The 15 T cell receptor beta chains reported below all come from one sample, sequenced in a study of glioma-infiltrating T cells after dendritic cell vaccination. This table comes from immunoSEQ multiplex PCR, and its TCRdb copy is limited to in-frame clones, with some not included. This table holds about 65,000 clones, about 89% found once. The time point was: after dendritic cell vaccination, including at tumor progression/relapse. The sample consisted of blood, taken after dendritic cell vaccination. Every receptor here comes from a human donor with glioblastoma.

The gene calls are TRBV9 and TRBJ2-3; 7 bases are a match to TRBD2. The CDR3 covers 14 residues. V lost 4 bases to trimming and J lost 2 bases; unmatched junction nucleotides: 4. Germline CDR1 is SGDLS and CDR2 is YYNGEE. The CDR3 nucleotides are TGTGCCAGCAGCCTAGCGGTAGTCACAGATACGCAGTATTTT. This encodes CASSLAVVTDTQYF.

The chain employs TRBV10-1 and TRBJ2-1; D is perhaps TRBD1 (6 bases). Trimming removed 0 bases at V and 5 bases at J, with 8 bases between. Germline assignment: CDR1 WNHNN and CDR2 SYGVQD (reference sequence). This CDR3 has 14 residues. CDR3 nucleotides: TGCGCCAGCAGTGAGTCCGGGACACACAATGAGCAGTTCTTC. Protein sequence: CASSESGTHNEQFF.

V usage is TRBV7-9 and J usage is TRBJ2-7; 9 nucleotides agree with TRBD1. The junction had 4 bases not matched to a gene; V was cut back by 6 bases and J by 4 bases. Germline values: CDR1 SEHNR, CDR2 FQNEAQ (reference sequence). This CDR3 region has 13 residues. The CDR3 is CASRTTGGYEQYF. The DNA of the CDR3 is TGTGCCAGCAGAACGACAGGGGGGTACGAGCAGTACTTC. Based on the CDR3 plus reference TRBV7-9 and TRBJ2-7, the full variable domain is DTGVSQNPRHKITKRGQNVTFRCDPISEHNRLYWYRQTLGQGPEFLTYFQNEAQLEKSRLLSDRFSAERPKGSFSTLEIQRTEQGDSAMYLCASRTTGGYEQYFGPGTRLTVT.

By frequency in the sample, this clone is medium-sized. The gene calls are TRBV5-6 and TRBJ2-1; weak D call: TRBD2 (6 bases). Trimming removed 0 bases from V and 8 bases from J, with 15 bases in between. The CDR3 length is 15 residues. CDR1 and CDR2 (germline): SGHDT, YYEEEE. Here the CDR3 reads CASSLVAGLGDEQFF. The CDR3 nucleotides are TGTGCCAGCAGCTTGGTTGCGGGGCTCGGCGATGAGCAGTTCTTC.

This clone turned up a few times. The chain combines TRBV5-4 with TRBJ1-2, with TRBD1 identical over 12 bases. After removal of 3 bases from V and 3 bases from J, the junction contained 9 bases not matched to a gene. The germline V gene encodes CDR1 SGHNT and CDR2 YYREEE (reference sequence). This CDR3 is 17 amino acids long. The chain's CDR3 is CASSSRDRGREDYGYTF. The CDR3 nucleotides read TGTGCCAGCAGCTCCCGGGACAGGGGGCGGGAGGACTATGGCTACACCTTC.

This chain uses TRBV5-4 with TRBJ1-1; 7 bases match TRBD1. The CDR3 extends over 16 amino acids. Germline CDR1 reads SGHNT; CDR2 reads YYREEE (reference sequence). V trimming: 3 bases; J trimming: 0 bases; junction bases outside the gene matches: 8. DNA for the CDR3: TGTGCCAGCAGCTCCGCAGGGGGATCCATGAACACTGAAGCTTTCTTT. Its protein product is CASSSAGGSMNTEAFF.

The J gene is TRBJ1-1, the V gene TRBV18; D is perhaps TRBD1 (6 bases). The V gene's germline CDR1 is KGHSH and CDR2 LQKENI. The CDR3 loop spans 15 amino acids. V was shortened by 3 bases and J by 0 bases, with 11 bases between the two germline ends. CDR3 residues: CASSPQQGLNTEAFF. The CDR3 DNA reads as TGTGCCAGCTCACCGCAACAGGGTCTGAACACTGAAGCTTTCTTT.

The chain is built from TRBV30 and TRBJ2-2; 11 positions agree with TRBD1. This CDR3 contains 14 residues. V gave up 2 bases and J gave up 6 bases; unmatched junction bases: 2. Germline CDR1 and CDR2: GTSNPN and SVGIG (reference sequence). In DNA form, the CDR3 reads TGTGCCTGGAGTCTGGGACAGGGGGCCGGGGAGCTGTTTTTT. Protein: CAWSLGQGAGELFF.

The chain uses TRBV5-1 and TRBJ1-2, with 8 bases aligning to TRBD1. V was clipped by 4 bases and J by 2 bases; unmatched bases: 7. CDR3 length equals 15 residues. Germline-derived CDR1 and CDR2 are SGHRS and YFSETQ. The CDR3 DNA reads as TGCGCCAGCAGCCCCGGACAGGGAGAGAACTATGGCTACACCTTC. This encodes CASSPGQGENYGYTF. The entire variable domain, with the rest obtained from reference TRBV5-1 and TRBJ1-2, is as follows: KAGVTQTPRYLIKTRGQQVTLSCSPISGHRSVSWYQQTPGQGLQFLFEYFSETQRNKGNFPGRFSGRQFSNSRSEMNVSTLELGDSALYLCASSPGQGENYGYTFGSGTRLTVV.

The DNA of the CDR3 is TGTGCCAGCAGCTTACGACAGGGCAATCAGCCCCAGCATTTT. It specifies CASSLRQGNQPQHF. The V gene is TRBV7-2, the J gene TRBJ1-5, with a possible D match to TRBD1 (6 bases). V lost 2 bases and J lost 2, with 7 bases in between. Germline V gives CDR1 SGHTA, CDR2 FQGNSA. The CDR3 has 14 residues.

This rearrangement joins TRBV11-2 to TRBJ1-4, with TRBD1 matching over 9 bases. V shed 1 base and J 10 bases; nucleotides not matched to a gene: 7. The CDR3 totals 15 residues. CDR1 SGHAT and CDR2 FQNNGV come from the germline V gene. CDR3 region: CASSLVRTGDRKLFF. CDR3 bases: TGTGCCAGCAGCTTAGTAAGGACAGGGGACCGAAAACTGTTTTTT.

This sequence joins TRBV5-4 and TRBJ2-5, with a tentative D call TRBD2 (5 bases). The germline V gene encodes CDR1 SGHNT and CDR2 YYREEE (reference sequence). The V and J ends lost 1 base and 3 bases respectively, with 7 bases between them. The CDR3 runs to 13 residues. The CDR3 DNA follows: TGTGCCAGCAGCTTGACTAGGGAAGAGACCCAGTACTTC. This translates into CASSLTREETQYF.

The gene calls are TRBV11-2 and TRBJ1-1, with D possibly TRBD1 on 6 matching bases. There are 14 residues in the CDR3. Trimming pared 6 bases from V and 3 bases from J, leaving 14 bases between. Germline values: CDR1 SGHAT, CDR2 FQNNGV. The chain's CDR3 is CASSNRAGDTEAFF. The CDR3, as DNA: TGTGCCAGCAGTAACAGGGCCGGGGACACTGAAGCTTTCTTT.

This clone appeared once. This chain links TRBV7-9 with TRBJ1-4; D may be TRBD1 (6 bases). V dropped 5 bases and J dropped 3 bases, with 19 bases sitting between them. Per germline, CDR1 SEHNR and CDR2 FQNEAQ (reference sequence). This CDR3 spans 17 amino acids. DNA for the CDR3: TGTGCCAGCAGCCCTACACCACAGGGCCAGGCTAATGAAAAACTGTTTTTT. Protein sequence: CASSPTPQGQANEKLFF.

The rearrangement links TRBV19 to TRBJ2-4; 7 positions match TRBD2. The CDR3 covers 20 residues. After removal of 5 bases from V and 0 bases from J, the junction contained 19 bases not matched to a gene. Germline CDR1 reads LNHDA; CDR2 reads SQIVND (reference sequence). CDR3 residues: CASSPQAPTLARVAKNIQYF. As DNA, the CDR3 is TGTGCCAGTAGTCCCCAGGCCCCAACACTAGCGCGAGTAGCCAAAAACATTCAGTACTTC.